These 4 T cell receptor beta chains were sequenced from one sample in a study of shared clonotypes between healthy human individuals (dated by TCRdb to 2019 to 2021). Preparation of the library involved the immunoSEQ multiplex PCR assay. TCRdb took this table from immuneACCESS and kept in-frame rearrangements with V and J called. Such tables lack part of the clones; where checked against another copy, unresolved V genes explain under half of the gap, and the rest is unexplained. For this sample the table gives about 2.1 million clones, of which about 93% were detected only once. Under 2% of the sample rests with the top ten. CD8 naive samples were obtained by positive selection for CCR7 among CD45RO-negative cells, yielding a CD45RA+CCR7+ population from which TemRA cells were excluded. The sample comprised naive CD8+ T cells from PBMCs. The sample's cell subset or site label, in plain terms: CD45RA+CCR7+. These receptors were obtained from a man younger than 35 in good health. Some clones in this sample may be carry-over from other donors' samples.

The chain couples TRBV4-3 to TRBJ2-1; 7 bases line up with TRBD2. The V and J ends lost 0 bases and 2 bases, in that order; junction bases with no gene match: 7. Germline assignment: CDR1 LGHNA and CDR2 YSLEER. The CDR3 runs 17 residues. The chain's CDR3 is CASSQDVRTRPYNEQFF. The CDR3 DNA sequence: TGCGCCAGCAGCCAAGATGTACGGACTAGGCCCTACAATGAGCAGTTCTTC.

With regard to this clone: The sample contains more than one DNA sequence encoding this CDR3. CDR3 nucleotide sequence: TGTGCCAGCAGTTACTCGCAGGGGTACGAGCAGTACTTC. Protein product: CASSYSQGYEQYF. J is TRBJ2-7 and V is TRBV6-6; the D gene is possibly TRBD1 (6 bases). The V gene lost 0 bases and the J gene lost 4 bases, with 7 bases spanning the gap. Per the germline V gene, CDR1 is MNHNY and CDR2 is SVGAGI (reference sequence). The CDR3 is 13 amino acids.

The chain recombines TRBV7-2 with TRBJ2-5, with D possibly being TRBD2 (6 bases). The CDR3 loop spans 16 amino acids. The germline gives CDR1 SGHTA, CDR2 FQGNSA. V gave up 4 bases and J gave up 4 bases, with 19 bases separating them. The CDR3 loop is CASSSLAEVVRETQYF. In DNA form, the CDR3 reads TGTGCCAGCAGCTCATTAGCGGAAGTTGTGCGAGAGACCCAGTACTTC. Filled out from reference TRBV7-2 and TRBJ2-5, the complete variable domain reads GAGVSQSPSNKVTEKGKDVELRCDPISGHTALYWYRQSLGQGLEFLIYFQGNSAPDKSGLPSDRFSAERTGGSVSTLTIQRTQQEDSAVYLCASSSLAEVVRETQYFGPGTRLLVL.

The chain employs TRBV27 and TRBJ1-5; D is undetermined. The V and J ends lost 6 bases and 0 bases respectively, with 9 bases between them. CDR1 is MNHEY and CDR2 is SMNVEV in the germline V gene (reference sequence). The CDR3 totals 14 residues. The CDR3, as DNA: TGTGCCAGCAGATCTGGTCATAGCAATCAGCCCCAGCATTTT. Encoded protein: CASRSGHSNQPQHF.